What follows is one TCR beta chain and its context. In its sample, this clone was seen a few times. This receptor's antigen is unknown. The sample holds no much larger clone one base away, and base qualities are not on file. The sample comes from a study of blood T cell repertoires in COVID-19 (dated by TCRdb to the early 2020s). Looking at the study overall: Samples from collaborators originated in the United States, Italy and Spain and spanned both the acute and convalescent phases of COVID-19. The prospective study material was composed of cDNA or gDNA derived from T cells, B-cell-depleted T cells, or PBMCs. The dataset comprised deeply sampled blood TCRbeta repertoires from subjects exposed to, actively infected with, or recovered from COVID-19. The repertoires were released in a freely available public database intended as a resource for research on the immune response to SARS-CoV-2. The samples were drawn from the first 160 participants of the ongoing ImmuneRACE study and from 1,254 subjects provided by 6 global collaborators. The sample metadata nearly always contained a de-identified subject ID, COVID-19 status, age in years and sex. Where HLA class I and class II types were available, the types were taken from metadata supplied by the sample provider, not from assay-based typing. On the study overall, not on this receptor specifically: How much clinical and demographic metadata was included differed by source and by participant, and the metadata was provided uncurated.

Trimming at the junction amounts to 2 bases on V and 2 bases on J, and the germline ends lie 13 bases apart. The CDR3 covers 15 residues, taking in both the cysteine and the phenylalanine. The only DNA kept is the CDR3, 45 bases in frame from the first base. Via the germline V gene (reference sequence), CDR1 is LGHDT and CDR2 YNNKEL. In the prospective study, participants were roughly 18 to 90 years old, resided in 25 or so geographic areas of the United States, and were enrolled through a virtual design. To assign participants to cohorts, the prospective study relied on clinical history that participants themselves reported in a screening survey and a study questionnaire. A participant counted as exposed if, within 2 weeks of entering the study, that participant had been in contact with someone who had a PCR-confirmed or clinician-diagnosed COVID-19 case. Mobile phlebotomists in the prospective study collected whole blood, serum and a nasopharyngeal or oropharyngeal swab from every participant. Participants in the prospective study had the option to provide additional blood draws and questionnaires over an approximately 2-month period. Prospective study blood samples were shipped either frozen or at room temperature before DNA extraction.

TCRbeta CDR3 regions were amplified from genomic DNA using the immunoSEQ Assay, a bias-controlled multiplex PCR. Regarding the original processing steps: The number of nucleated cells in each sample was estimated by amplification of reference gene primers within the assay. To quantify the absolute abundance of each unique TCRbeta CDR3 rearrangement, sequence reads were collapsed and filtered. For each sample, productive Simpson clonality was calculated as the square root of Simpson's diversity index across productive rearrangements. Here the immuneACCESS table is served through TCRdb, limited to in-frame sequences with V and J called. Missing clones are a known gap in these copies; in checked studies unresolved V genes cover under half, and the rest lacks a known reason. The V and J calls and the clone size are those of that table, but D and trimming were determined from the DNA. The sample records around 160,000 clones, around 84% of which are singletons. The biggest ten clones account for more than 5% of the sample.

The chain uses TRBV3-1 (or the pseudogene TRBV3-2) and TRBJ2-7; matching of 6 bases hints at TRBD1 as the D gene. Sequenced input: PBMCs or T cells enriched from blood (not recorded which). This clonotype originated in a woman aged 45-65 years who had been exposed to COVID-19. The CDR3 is CASSQTQGFTYEQYF. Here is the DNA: TGTGCCAGCAGCCAAACTCAGGGGTTCACCTACGAGCAGTACTTC.